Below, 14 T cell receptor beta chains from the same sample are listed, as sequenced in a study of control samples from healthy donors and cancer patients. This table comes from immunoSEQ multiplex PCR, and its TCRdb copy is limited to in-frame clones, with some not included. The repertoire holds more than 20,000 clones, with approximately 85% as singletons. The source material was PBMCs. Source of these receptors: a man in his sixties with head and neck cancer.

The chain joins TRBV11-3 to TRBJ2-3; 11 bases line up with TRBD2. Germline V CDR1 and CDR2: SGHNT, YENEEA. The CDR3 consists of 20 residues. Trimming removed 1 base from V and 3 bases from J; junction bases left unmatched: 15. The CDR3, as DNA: TGTGCCAGCAGCTTAGGCGACGGTCCATTAGCGGGAGGGCCGACAGATACGCAGTATTTT. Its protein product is CASSLGDGPLAGGPTDTQYF.

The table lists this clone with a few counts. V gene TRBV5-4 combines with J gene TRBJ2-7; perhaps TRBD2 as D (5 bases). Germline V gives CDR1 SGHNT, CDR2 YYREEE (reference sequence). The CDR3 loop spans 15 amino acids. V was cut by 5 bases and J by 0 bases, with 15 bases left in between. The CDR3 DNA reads TGTGCCAGCAGTGATGGCGACTACAGCTCCTACGAGCAGTACTTC. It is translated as CASSDGDYSSYEQYF.

The CDR3 spells CASSWATLNIQYF. The CDR3 DNA follows: TGTGCCAGCTCATGGGCGACCTTAAACATTCAGTACTTC. The chain couples TRBV18 to TRBJ2-4; D not resolved. The CDR3 runs to 13 residues. Trimming took 5 bases from V and 6 from J, leaving 11 bases between them. Germline CDR1 is KGHSH and CDR2 is LQKENI.

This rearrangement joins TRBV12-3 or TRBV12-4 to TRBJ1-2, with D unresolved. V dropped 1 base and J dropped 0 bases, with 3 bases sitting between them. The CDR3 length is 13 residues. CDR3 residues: CASSLGPNYGYTF. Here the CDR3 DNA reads TGTGCCAGCAGTTTAGGGCCTAACTATGGCTACACCTTC.

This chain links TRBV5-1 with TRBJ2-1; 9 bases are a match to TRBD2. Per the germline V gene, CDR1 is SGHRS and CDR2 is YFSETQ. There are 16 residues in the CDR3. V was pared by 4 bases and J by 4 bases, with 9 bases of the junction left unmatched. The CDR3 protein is CASSTFLAGIYNEQFF. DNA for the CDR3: TGCGCCAGCAGCACCTTTCTAGCGGGAATATACAATGAGCAGTTCTTC. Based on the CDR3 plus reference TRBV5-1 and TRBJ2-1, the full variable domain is KAGVTQTPRYLIKTRGQQVTLSCSPISGHRSVSWYQQTPGQGLQFLFEYFSETQRNKGNFPGRFSGRQFSNSRSEMNVSTLELGDSALYLCASSTFLAGIYNEQFFGPGTRLTVL.

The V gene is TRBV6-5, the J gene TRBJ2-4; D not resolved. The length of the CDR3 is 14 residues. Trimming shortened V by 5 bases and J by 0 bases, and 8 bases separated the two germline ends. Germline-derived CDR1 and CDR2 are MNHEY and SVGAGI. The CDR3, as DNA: TGTGCCAGCAGTCATGCCCTAGCCAAAAACATTCAGTACTTC. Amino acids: CASSHALAKNIQYF.

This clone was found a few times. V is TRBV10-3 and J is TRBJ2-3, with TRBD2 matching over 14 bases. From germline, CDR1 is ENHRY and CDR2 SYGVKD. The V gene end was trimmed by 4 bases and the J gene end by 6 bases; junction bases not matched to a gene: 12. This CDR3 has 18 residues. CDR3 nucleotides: TGTGCCATCAGTGCACCTACCGGGACTAGCGGGAGTAGGGATACGCAGTATTTT. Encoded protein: CAISAPTGTSGSRDTQYF.

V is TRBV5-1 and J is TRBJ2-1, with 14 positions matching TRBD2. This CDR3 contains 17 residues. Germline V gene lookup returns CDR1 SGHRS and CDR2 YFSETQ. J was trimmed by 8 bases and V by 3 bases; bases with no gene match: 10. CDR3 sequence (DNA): TGCGCCAGCAGCTACACCGGGACTAGCGGGGGCGACTATGAGCAGTTCTTC. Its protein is CASSYTGTSGGDYEQFF.

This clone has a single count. CDR3 sequence: CASSPLGGPNTEAFF. CDR3 nucleotide sequence: TGTGCCAGCAGCCCCCTAGGGGGGCCGAACACTGAAGCTTTCTTT. V and J are TRBV7-9 and TRBJ1-1, with D perhaps TRBD1 (6 bases). Germline V lookup: CDR1 SEHNR, CDR2 FQNEAQ (reference sequence). This CDR3 region has 15 residues. V was pared by 5 bases and J by 1 base, with 14 bases between.

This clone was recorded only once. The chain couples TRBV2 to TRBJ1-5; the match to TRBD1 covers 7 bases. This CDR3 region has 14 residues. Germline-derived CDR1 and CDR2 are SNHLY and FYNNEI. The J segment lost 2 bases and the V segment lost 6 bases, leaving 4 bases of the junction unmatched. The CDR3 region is CASRDQGGNQPQHF. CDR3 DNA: TGTGCCAGCAGGGATCAGGGGGGCAATCAGCCCCAGCATTTT.

The DNA for the CDR3 is TGTGCCAGCAGTTTACTAGCGGGAGGGCCACTCAATGAGCAGTTCTTC. Translating gives CASSLLAGGPLNEQFF. The chain is built from TRBV27 and TRBJ2-1, with TRBD2 identical over 12 bases. Trimming took 2 bases from V and 6 from J; bases not matched to a gene: 5. The germline V gene encodes CDR1 MNHEY and CDR2 SMNVEV (reference sequence). The CDR3 is 16 residues long.

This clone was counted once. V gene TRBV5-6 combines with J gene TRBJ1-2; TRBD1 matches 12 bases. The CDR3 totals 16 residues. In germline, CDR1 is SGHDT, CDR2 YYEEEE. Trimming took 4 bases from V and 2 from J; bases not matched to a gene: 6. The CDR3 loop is CASSRGTGGTNYGYTF. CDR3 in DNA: TGTGCCAGCAGCCGAGGGACAGGGGGCACGAACTATGGCTACACCTTC.

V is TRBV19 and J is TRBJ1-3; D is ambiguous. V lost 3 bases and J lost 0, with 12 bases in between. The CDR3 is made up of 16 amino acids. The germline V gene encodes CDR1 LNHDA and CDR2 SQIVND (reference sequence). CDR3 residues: CASSIKASFSGNTIYF. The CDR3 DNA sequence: TGTGCCAGTAGTATTAAGGCGAGTTTCTCTGGAAACACCATATATTTT. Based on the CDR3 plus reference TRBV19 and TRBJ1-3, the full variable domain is DGGITQSPKYLFRKEGQNVTLSCEQNLNHDAMYWYRQDPGQGLRLIYYSQIVNDFQKGDIAEGYSVSREKKESFPLTVTSAQKNPTAFYLCASSIKASFSGNTIYFGEGSWLTVV.

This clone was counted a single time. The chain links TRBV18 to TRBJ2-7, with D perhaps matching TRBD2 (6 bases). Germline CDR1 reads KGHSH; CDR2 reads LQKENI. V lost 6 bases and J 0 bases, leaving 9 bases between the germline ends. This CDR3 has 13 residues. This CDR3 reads CASSPGDSYEQYV. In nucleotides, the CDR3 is TGTGCCAGCTCCCCGGGGGACTCCTACGAGCAGTACGTC.